The rows below give T cell receptor beta chains drawn from one sample of a study of blood T cell repertoires in COVID-19. Only in-frame clones appear in the TCRdb table, and some are missing; sequencing was by immunoSEQ multiplex PCR. The sample has about 95,000 clones, approximately 80% seen once; the top ten hold 24%. Sequences were obtained from peripheral blood. The receptors were sampled from a human donor in a cohort sampled during active COVID-19. CDR3s include the opening cysteine and the closing phenylalanine or tryptophan. Fields, in order: V gene, CDR3 length, clone size, D gene, J gene, CDR3 DNA, CDR3 protein. The D gene is left open where the match is weak. Not every row has a clone size; where given, it reads once, few, many or a size class.

>TRBV6-2/TRBV6-3|16|.|TRBD1|TRBJ1-1
TGTGCCAGCAGTTACCATGGACAGGGCATGAACACTGAAGCTTTCTTT
CASSYHGQGMNTEAFF
>TRBV10-3|14|.|TRBD1|TRBJ1-5
TGTGCCCTACGGAGGGACAGGGGGAATCAGCCCCAGCATTTT
CALRRDRGNQPQHF
>TRBV19|16|.|TRBD1|TRBJ1-5
TGTGCCAGTAGTCTCCGAGCGACGACAGGGAATCAGCCCCAGCATTTT
CASSLRATTGNQPQHF
>TRBV25-1|16|.|TRBD2|TRBJ2-1
TGTGCCAGCAGTCATGTAGCGGGAGCGGGCTACAATGAGCAGTTCTTC
CASSHVAGAGYNEQFF
>TRBV5-1|15|.|.|TRBJ1-1
TGCGCCAGCAGCTTGGTAGTAGGGAGGGACACTGAAGCTTTCTTT
CASSLVVGRDTEAFF
>TRBV2|15|.|.|TRBJ2-2
TGTGCCAGCAGCGAACGGACTTTTAACACCGGGGAGCTGTTTTTT
CASSERTFNTGELFF
>TRBV5-6|14|.|TRBD1|TRBJ1-5
TGTGCCAGCAGCCCGACAGGGAGCAATCAGCCCCAGCATTTT
CASSPTGSNQPQHF
>TRBV4-3|15|.|.|TRBJ1-2
TGCGCCAGCAGCCAGGAAGCCAGACGGGAGTATGGCTACACCTTC
CASSQEARREYGYTF
>TRBV20-1|14|once|TRBD1|TRBJ1-2
TGCAGTGCTAGTGATTCTGACAGGGTAACGGGCTACACCTTC
CSASDSDRVTGYTF
>TRBV27|15|.|.|TRBJ1-1
TGTGCCAGCAGTTTATCGTTCAGGGTCGGCACTGAAGCTTTCTTT
CASSLSFRVGTEAFF
>TRBV18|17|.|.|TRBJ2-3
TGTGCCAGCTCACCTTTATTGGTCAGACAGGGCACAGATACGCAGTATTTT
CASSPLLVRQGTDTQYF
>TRBV5-1|16|once|TRBD1|TRBJ2-3
TGCGCCAGCAGCGCCAGGACAGGGGGAGGTACAGATACGCAGTATTTT
CASSARTGGGTDTQYF
>TRBV18|15|.|.|TRBJ1-1
TGTGCCAGCTCACCTACGACAGTTATGAACACTGAAGCTTTCTTT
CASSPTTVMNTEAFF
>TRBV3-1/TRBV3-2|13|.|.|TRBJ1-2
TGTGCCAGCAGCCACATACTAAATAGTGGCTACACCTTC
CASSHILNSGYTF
>TRBV5-1|14|.|.|TRBJ1-3
TGCGCCAGCAGCTTTGCAGACTCTGGAAACACCATATATTTT
CASSFADSGNTIYF
>TRBV20-1|13|.|.|TRBJ1-1
TGCAGTGCTAGTCTACTTCCGAACACTGAAGCTTTCTTT
CSASLLPNTEAFF
>TRBV28|16|.|.|TRBJ2-7
TGTGCCAGCAGTTTCCGCGCGGGAACACTACTATACGAGCAGTACTTC
CASSFRAGTLLYEQYF
>TRBV2|11|.|.|TRBJ2-2
TGTGCCAGTACAGGGTTCGGGGAGCTGTTTTTT
CASTGFGELFF
>TRBV18|15|.|.|TRBJ1-2
TGTGCCAGCTCACTACAGGGCGAGGTTAACTATGGCTACACCTTC
CASSLQGEVNYGYTF
>TRBV11-2|14|.|TRBD1|TRBJ1-1
TGTGCCAGCAGCCCTTTTACAGGGGGAACTGAAGCTTTCTTT
CASSPFTGGTEAFF
>TRBV7-8|14|.|.|TRBJ1-1
TGTGCCAGCAGCTTAGGGCAGGGTAACACTGAAGCTTTCTTT
CASSLGQGNTEAFF
>TRBV4-3|16|once|.|TRBJ2-1
TGCGCCAGCAGCCAAGACCCGGGGGGCACCTACAATGAGCAGTTCTTC
CASSQDPGGTYNEQFF
>TRBV19|15|.|.|TRBJ1-5
TGTGCCAGTAGTATTCTCCAGAATAGCAATCAGCCCCAGCATTTT
CASSILQNSNQPQHF
>TRBV18|15|.|.|TRBJ2-7
TGTGCCAGCTCACAACAGGCTGATATCACCTACGAGCAGTACTTC
CASSQQADITYEQYF
>TRBV6-5|15|once|.|TRBJ1-6
TGTGCCAGCAGTTACATGAGCTCCTATAATTCACCCCTCCACTTT
CASSYMSSYNSPLHF
>TRBV19|12|.|.|TRBJ1-4
TGTGCCAGTCGGAGGGGGGGTGAAAAACTGTTTTTT
CASRRGGEKLFF
>TRBV3-1/TRBV3-2|16|.|TRBD2|TRBJ2-1
TGTGCCAGCAGCCAGGGGACTAGCGGGAGAATGAATGAGCAGTTCTTC
CASSQGTSGRMNEQFF
>TRBV7-6|17|.|TRBD2|TRBJ2-3
TGTGCCAGCAGCCCGCGACTAGCGGGAGGTAGCTCAGATACGCAGTATTTT
CASSPRLAGGSSDTQYF
>TRBV6-5|14|once|TRBD1|TRBJ2-7
TGTGCCAGCAGTTTAACAGGGGTTTCGTACGAGCAGTACTTC
CASSLTGVSYEQYF
>TRBV7-9|13|.|.|TRBJ1-2
TGTGCCAGCAGCTCTCGTATTAACTATGGCTACACCTTC
CASSSRINYGYTF
>TRBV6-5|13|.|.|TRBJ2-7
TGTGCCAGCAGTTACTCGAGGACAGCCGAGCAGTACTTC
CASSYSRTAEQYF
>TRBV5-1|15|.|TRBD1|TRBJ1-6
TGCGCCAGCAACTTAGGGACAGCCCCAGATTCACCCCTCCACTTT
CASNLGTAPDSPLHF
>TRBV19|14|.|.|TRBJ1-3
TGTGCCAGTAGTGCGACAGTCTCTGGAAACACCATATATTTT
CASSATVSGNTIYF
>TRBV7-3|14|.|TRBD1|TRBJ2-3
TGTGCCAGCAGCGCGGCCGGGACAGCAGATACGCAGTATTTT
CASSAAGTADTQYF
>TRBV7-2|14|.|TRBD2|TRBJ2-5
TGTGCCAGTTCACTAGCGGGAGGACAAGAGACCCAGTACTTC
CASSLAGGQETQYF
>TRBV5-5|14|.|.|TRBJ1-3
TGTGCCAGCACCCCCGACACCTCTGGAAACACCATATATTTT
CASTPDTSGNTIYF
>TRBV2|14|.|.|TRBJ2-6
TGTGCCAGCAGTGGAGACTCTGGGGCCAACGTCCTGACTTTC
CASSGDSGANVLTF
>TRBV18|20|.|TRBD1|TRBJ2-3
TGTGCCAGCTCACCAAGGATCCGCACACAGGGGCGATATAGCACAGATACGCAGTATTTT
CASSPRIRTQGRYSTDTQYF
>TRBV5-6|15|.|.|TRBJ1-3
TGTGCCAGCAGCTTAGACAGATTCGTAGGAAACACCATATATTTT
CASSLDRFVGNTIYF
>TRBV19|12|.|TRBD1|TRBJ1-6
TGTGCCAGTAGTGTAGTCGGGACAGCCCTCCACTTT
CASSVVGTALHF